The T cell receptor beta chain described here comes from a study of blood T cell repertoires in COVID-19. Study background: Samples taken during acute and convalescent COVID-19 were collected in the United States, Italy and Spain.

Only in-frame clones appear in the TCRdb table, and some are missing; sequencing was by immunoSEQ multiplex PCR. The sample has around 300,000 clones; more than 80% are singletons. Between the trimmed V and J ends, which lost 4 bases and 2 bases, there was a span of 21 bases. Germline assignment: CDR1 MNHEY and CDR2 SVGEGT. The CDR3 runs 17 residues. The origin of this receptor is a woman between 45 and 60 years old with COVID-19, enrolled during active disease. The V call is TRBV6-2 or TRBV6-3, the J call TRBJ2-7; TRBD1 might be the D (7 bases). Source material: peripheral blood. The CDR3 DNA is TGTGCCAGCAGTTTCCGCGGGACAGCTTTCGACCCCTACGAGCAGTACTTC. It codes for CASSFRGTAFDPYEQYF.